The rows below give T cell receptor beta chains drawn from one sample of a study of T-cell reconstitution after alpha-beta-depleted transplantation in children. TCRdb analysed the PCR reads with MiXCR anew, one entry per CDR3 protein. The table shows about 290,000 distinct CDR3 sequences, with about 7.3% occurring only once. The source was peripheral blood, collected 360 days after TCRalphabeta/CD19-depleted stem cell transplant. These TCRs come from a female patient aged 2-9 years who had a stem cell transplant for Fanconi anemia, so the T cells may come from the graft donor. The CDR3 runs from the conserved cysteine through the conserved F or W. The D gene is left open where the match is weak. Expanded clones get a size class; other rows say once, few or many, or leave the size out.

d_call	v_call	j_call	clone_size	cdr3_nt	cdr3_aa
TRBD2	TRBV10-3	TRBJ2-3	many	TGTGCCATCAGTGAGATTACTAGCGGGGGAACAGATACGCAGTATTTT	CAISEITSGGTDTQYF
NA	TRBV10-3	TRBJ1-5	many	TGTGCCATCAGTGAGTCTCGGGGTGGTAATCAGCCCCAGCATTTT	CAISESRGGNQPQHF
NA	TRBV4-2	TRBJ2-7	many	TGTGCCAGCAGCCAAGTTTCCGTATTTACCTACGAGCAGTACTTC	CASSQVSVFTYEQYF
TRBD2	TRBV9	TRBJ2-3	NA	TGTGCCAGCAGCCCCCTGGCTAGCGGGGGGGCAGATACGCAGTATTTT	CASSPLASGGADTQYF
NA	TRBV3-1	TRBJ2-1	NA	TGTGCCAGCAGCCAAAGTTCGTGGGGAGACAATGAGCAGTTCTTC	CASSQSSWGDNEQFF
NA	TRBV10-3	TRBJ2-2	many	TGTGCCATCAGGACCAACACCGGGGAGCTGTTTTTT	CAIRTNTGELFF
NA	TRBV3-1	TRBJ2-7	many	TGTGCCAGCAGCCAAGCGGGGAACGAGCAGTACTTC	CASSQAGNEQYF
TRBD2	TRBV2	TRBJ2-3	NA	TGTGCCAGCAGTGAAAAATATGCGGGGGGGCTTGCAGATACGCAGTATTTT	CASSEKYAGGLADTQYF
NA	TRBV28	TRBJ1-2	NA	TGTGCCAGCAGTTTGTTAGGGGGCTATGGCTACACCTTC	CASSLLGGYGYTF
TRBD2	TRBV7-3	TRBJ2-1	NA	TGTGCCAGCAGCAAACTAGCGGCGGATGGCAATGAGCAGTTCTTC	CASSKLAADGNEQFF
NA	TRBV5-1	TRBJ2-3	many	TGCGCCAGCAGCTTGGGGGACGGGGTTATGTTATCGAATTTT	CASSLGDGVMLSNF
NA	TRBV5-1	TRBJ2-1	many	TGCGCCAGCAGCTTAGGTGGCACCCACAATGAGCAGTTCTTC	CASSLGGTHNEQFF
NA	TRBV5-1	TRBJ2-5	few	TGCGCCAGCAGCTTCCAGAACGACGAAGAGACCCAGTACTTC	CASSFQNDEETQYF